This is a list of T cell receptor beta chains from one sample in a study of shared clonotypes between healthy human individuals. Clones were sequenced by immunoSEQ multiplex PCR, and TCRdb holds only the in-frame ones, with some missing. This table has over a million clones, less than 99% appearing once. Material: naive CD4+ T cells sorted from blood. The receptor source for this set is a man aged 25-40 years in good health. Both conserved end residues are part of each CDR3. Fields, in order: D gene, J gene, V gene, CDR3 protein, CDR3 DNA. The D gene is left open where the match is weak.

. TRBJ1-3 TRBV11-2 CASSLVASGNTIYF TGTGCCAGCAGCTTAGTGGCCAGTGGAAACACCATATATTTT
. TRBJ2-1 TRBV28 CASSPSGTRAYNEQFF TGTGCCAGCAGCCCCAGTGGGACGAGGGCCTACAATGAGCAGTTCTTC
. TRBJ1-2 TRBV6-6 CASSSNSNYGYTF TGTGCCAGCAGTTCTAACAGTAACTATGGCTACACCTTC
TRBD2 TRBJ2-7 TRBV14 CASSPRRVDSGRASSYEQYF TGTGCCAGCAGCCCGCGACGAGTTGATAGCGGGAGAGCGAGCTCCTACGAGCAGTACTTC
. TRBJ2-1 TRBV5-1 CASSLDGIGLADEQFF TGCGCCAGCAGCTTGGATGGGATCGGTCTAGCCGATGAGCAGTTCTTC
TRBD1 TRBJ2-7 TRBV11-2 CASSRDRGVYEQYF TGTGCCAGCAGCCGAGACAGGGGAGTATACGAGCAGTACTTC
TRBD1 TRBJ1-5 TRBV29-1 CSVVDRGEVGPQHF TGCAGCGTAGTCGACAGGGGGGAGGTAGGGCCCCAGCATTTT
. TRBJ1-1 TRBV7-9 CASSLDAAGEAFF TGTGCCAGCAGCTTAGACGCGGCAGGGGAAGCTTTCTTT
TRBD2 TRBJ2-7 TRBV10-2 CARLAGVLEQYF TGCGCCAGACTAGCGGGAGTTCTCGAGCAGTACTTC
. TRBJ1-4 TRBV14 CASSHITGRANEKLFF TGTGCCAGCAGCCATATAACAGGGCGGGCTAATGAAAAACTGTTTTTT
. TRBJ2-1 TRBV7-7 CASSPFFGIYNEQFF TGTGCCAGCAGCCCCTTTTTCGGGATTTACAATGAGCAGTTCTTC
. TRBJ2-7 TRBV7-2 CASSYLGQTYEQYF TGTGCCAGCAGTTATCTCGGACAGACCTACGAGCAGTACTTC
. TRBJ1-5 TRBV5-4 CASSLGGDSNQPQHF TGTGCCAGCAGCTTGGGAGGGGACAGCAATCAGCCCCAGCATTTT
. TRBJ1-2 TRBV5-4 CASSLEDYGYTF TGTGCCAGCAGCTTGGAAGACTATGGCTACACCTTC
TRBD2 TRBJ2-7 TRBV28 CASSRKVAGGYEQYF TGTGCCAGCAGTAGAAAGGTAGCGGGAGGGTACGAGCAGTACTTC
. TRBJ1-5 TRBV30 CAWSVLSNQPQHF TGTGCCTGGAGTGTATTGAGCAATCAGCCCCAGCATTTT
. TRBJ1-1 TRBV28 CASSTVQGLGTEAFF TGTGCCAGCAGTACGGTCCAGGGGTTGGGCACTGAAGCTTTCTTT